The following is a TCR beta chain sequence with its context. Its specificity is unknown. Deep-level running was used for the assay. Per sorted-subset replicate PCR, input was approximately 210 ng DNA, representing 30,000 or so T cell genomes. Here immunoSEQ multiplex PCR was the method, and the copy in TCRdb shows in-frame clones only, minus some. The sample contains around 550,000 clones, around 96% of which appear only once. V was pared by 2 bases and J by 4 bases, with 9 bases of the junction left unmatched. Germline CDR1 is SQVTM and CDR2 is ANQGSEA. The CDR3 consists of 16 residues. These data come from a study of shared clonotypes between healthy human individuals. General study findings and limits: Although depth was large, rarefaction showed that sequencing of the sorted subsets was incomplete. The sharing of 4% to 5.5% of naive CD4 clonotypes was seen across a few donors.

Input material: naive CD4+ T cells sorted from blood. Subset specified: CD45RA+ positively selected. The TCR comes from a woman younger than 45 in good health. The chain uses TRBV29-1 and TRBJ2-7; TRBD2 agrees at 12 bases. The CDR3 DNA sequence: TGCAGCGTTGAAAAGGGACTAGCGGGCAACGGGTACGAGCAGTACTTC. As protein: CSVEKGLAGNGYEQYF.